Below are 6 T cell receptor beta chains sequenced from a single sample in a study of shared clonotypes between healthy human individuals. Naive CD8 isolation took CD45RO-negative cells positively selected for CCR7 and excluded terminally differentiated effector memory CD45RA+ cells. The repertoire was sequenced with immunoSEQ multiplex PCR; TCRdb's copy has only in-frame clones and lacks some. Of roughly 600,000 clones detected, 95% to 98% appear once; the ten largest clones hold roughly 0.29%. The source material was naive CD8+ T cells sorted from blood. These receptors came from a man in his thirties or forties in good health.

This chain links TRBV4-3 with TRBJ2-4; 7 bases line up with TRBD2. CDR1 LGHNA and CDR2 YSLEER come from the germline V gene. The CDR3 contains 14 residues. Trimming at V came to 1 base and at J to 7 bases, leaving 4 bases not matched to a gene. CDR3 loop: CASSQVGGENIQYF. DNA of the CDR3: TGCGCCAGCAGCCAAGTTGGGGGGGAGAACATTCAGTACTTC.

The chain employs TRBV6-5 and TRBJ1-3; no clear D. The CDR3 length is 12 residues. V lost 4 bases, J lost 4 bases, and 5 bases lay in between. The germline V gene has CDR1 MNHEY and CDR2 SVGAGI. The CDR3 protein is CASSSQGNTIYF. The DNA of the CDR3 is TGTGCCAGCAGTTCCCAGGGAAACACCATATATTTT.

This clone has just a few counts. The chain links TRBV25-1 to TRBJ2-7; D gene ambiguous. CDR1 is MGHDK and CDR2 is SYGVNS in the germline V gene. This CDR3 comprises 12 residues. The V end lost 3 bases, the J end lost 9 bases, and 12 bases lay between the germline ends. The CDR3 DNA sequence: TGTGCCAGCAGTGAGGGTGAGCGCCCGCAGTACTTC. Translation gives CASSEGERPQYF.

This chain links TRBV7-9 with TRBJ2-2; possible D gene TRBD1, 6 bases. The germline V and J ends were trimmed by 4 bases and 3 bases, with 12 bases remaining between them. The CDR3 extends over 15 amino acids. Germline CDR1 reads SEHNR; CDR2 reads FQNEAQ (reference sequence). In DNA, the CDR3 is TGTGCCAGCAGCTCAACACAGGGCGACACCGGGGAGCTGTTTTTT. Amino acid sequence: CASSSTQGDTGELFF.

This clone was counted a single time. The chain uses TRBV27 and TRBJ2-1; a weak D match, TRBD2 (6 bases). Per germline, CDR1 MNHEY and CDR2 SMNVEV (reference sequence). V was clipped by 6 bases and J by 0 bases, with 12 bases between them. The CDR3 has 15 amino acids. The CDR3 spells CASRAGTSSYNEQFF. For the CDR3, the DNA is TGTGCCAGCAGGGCCGGGACTTCCTCCTACAATGAGCAGTTCTTC.

The V gene is TRBV28, the J gene TRBJ2-5; tentatively, D is TRBD1 or TRBD2 (5 bases each). CDR1 is MDHEN and CDR2 is SYDVKM in the germline V gene. V lost 2 bases to trimming and J lost 11 bases, with 15 bases between them. The CDR3 extends over 13 amino acids. This CDR3 is CASSLPGPIGQYF. The CDR3 DNA sequence: TGTGCCAGCAGTTTACCGGGACCGATAGGGCAGTACTTC. The complete variable domain, with remaining parts taken from reference TRBV28 and TRBJ2-5, reads DVKVTQSSRYLVKRTGEKVFLECVQDMDHENMFWYRQDPGLGLRLIYFSYDVKMKEKGDIPEGYSVSREKKERFSLILESASTNQTSMYLCASSLPGPIGQYFGPGTRLLVL.